This entry lists 27 T cell receptor beta chains sequenced from one sample in a study of cytomegalovirus exposure and HLA in healthy donors. Primers: 60 Vbeta forward and 13 Jbeta reverse. The method was immunoSEQ multiplex PCR; TCRdb's version includes in-frame clones alone and lacks a portion of them. The data show more than 150,000 clones, 75% to 85% seen once. The material sequenced was PBMCs. These receptors were obtained from a boy between 5 and 17 years old in good health and CMV-seronegative.

This chain joins TRBV5-1 and TRBJ1-2; the D gene is possibly TRBD1 (5 bases). Trimming removed 3 bases from V and 3 bases from J, with 18 bases in between. Germline V gives CDR1 SGHRS, CDR2 YFSETQ. The CDR3 has 16 residues. The CDR3 DNA reads TGCGCCAGCAGCTCATATCAAGCGGGGGGACACTATGGCTACACCTTC. Its translation is CASSSYQAGGHYGYTF. Full variable domain (remainder filled in from reference TRBV5-1 and TRBJ1-2): KAGVTQTPRYLIKTRGQQVTLSCSPISGHRSVSWYQQTPGQGLQFLFEYFSETQRNKGNFPGRFSGRQFSNSRSEMNVSTLELGDSALYLCASSSYQAGGHYGYTFGSGTRLTVV.

There are a few counts of this clone. V is TRBV29-1 and J is TRBJ2-2, with a weak D call TRBD1 (6 bases). This CDR3 has 16 residues. V was clipped by 0 bases and J by 4 bases, with 15 bases between them. CDR1 and CDR2 (germline): SQVTM, ANQGSEA. The DNA of the CDR3 is TGCAGCGTTGAAGACTACAAAAACAGGGCCACCGGGGAGCTGTTTTTT. Amino acids: CSVEDYKNRATGELFF.

The gene calls are TRBV5-1 and TRBJ2-2; 9 bases are a match to TRBD2. CDR3 length: 17 amino acids. The germline V gene encodes CDR1 SGHRS and CDR2 YFSETQ. V was clipped by 4 bases and J by 10 bases; unmatched bases: 17. This CDR3 is CASSPLIRAGGSLELFF. In DNA form, the CDR3 reads TGCGCCAGCAGCCCCCTGATAAGAGCGGGGGGTTCCTTGGAGCTGTTTTTT.

This chain connects TRBV18 to TRBJ1-2; 7 bases are shared with TRBD1. Germline lookup yields CDR1 KGHSH and CDR2 LQKENI. This CDR3 is 14 amino acids long. V trimming: 5 bases; J trimming: 4 bases; junction bases outside the gene matches: 7. CDR3 region: CASSSTGQFYGYTF. The DNA of the CDR3 is TGTGCCAGCTCATCTACGGGACAGTTCTATGGCTACACCTTC.

The V call is TRBV12-5, the J call TRBJ1-1; D not resolved. From germline, CDR1 is LGHNT and CDR2 FRNRAP. The CDR3 length is 16 residues. Trimming pared 0 bases from V and 3 bases from J, leaving 14 bases between. In DNA form, the CDR3 reads TGTGCTAGTGGTTTGGTGCTCACCAACTCGGACACTGAAGCTTTCTTT. This translates into CASGLVLTNSDTEAFF. Full variable domain (missing parts from reference TRBV12-5 and TRBJ1-1): DARVTQTPRHKVTEMGQEVTMRCQPILGHNTVFWYRQTMMQGLELLAYFRNRAPLDDSGMPKDRFSAEMPDATLATLKIQPSEPRDSAVYFCASGLVLTNSDTEAFFGQGTRLTVV.

The chain employs TRBV30 and TRBJ2-7; perhaps TRBD1 as D (6 bases). The ends were cut back, 2 bases at V and 3 bases at J, with 8 bases in the middle. Germline values: CDR1 GTSNPN, CDR2 SVGIG (reference sequence). The CDR3 extends over 12 amino acids. The CDR3 DNA sequence: TGTGCCTGGAGTCCAGGGGACTACGAGCAGTACTTC. This encodes CAWSPGDYEQYF.

The chain joins TRBV5-1 to TRBJ2-7; tentative D call: TRBD2 (5 bases). The CDR3 runs 12 residues. V was clipped by 4 bases and J by 3 bases, with 8 bases between them. The germline CDR1 and CDR2 sequences are SGHRS and YFSETQ. The CDR3 nucleotides read TGCGCCAGCAGCCCCGAGGGCTACGAGCAGTACTTC. Translation: CASSPEGYEQYF.

V usage is TRBV5-1 and J usage is TRBJ2-3; no firm D call. The V end was cut by 1 base, the J end by 6 bases, with 3 bases between. This CDR3 region has 11 residues. Germline CDR1 and CDR2: SGHRS and YFSETQ. The CDR3 nucleotides read TGCGCCAGCAGCTTGTCGGATACGCAGTATTTT. Protein sequence: CASSLSDTQYF. Full variable domain (missing parts from reference TRBV5-1 and TRBJ2-3): KAGVTQTPRYLIKTRGQQVTLSCSPISGHRSVSWYQQTPGQGLQFLFEYFSETQRNKGNFPGRFSGRQFSNSRSEMNVSTLELGDSALYLCASSLSDTQYFGPGTRLTVL.

V gene TRBV5-1 combines with J gene TRBJ2-1, with D tentatively TRBD1 (6 bases). Germline values: CDR1 SGHRS, CDR2 YFSETQ. The CDR3 is made up of 16 amino acids. The V end was cut by 4 bases, the J end by 0 bases, with 14 bases between. In DNA, the CDR3 is TGCGCCAGCAGCCAGCTGGGACAAATCTCCTACAATGAGCAGTTCTTC. Protein sequence: CASSQLGQISYNEQFF.

The sample holds one count of this clone. The rearrangement joins TRBV11-3 to TRBJ1-2; D unclear. V lost 4 bases, J lost 2 bases, and 23 bases lay in between. The CDR3 totals 18 residues. Germline V gene sequence: CDR1 SGHNT, CDR2 YENEEA. The CDR3 protein is CASSSSFRSPPFNYGYTF. In DNA, the CDR3 is TGTGCCAGCAGCTCTTCCTTCCGGAGCCCTCCCTTCAACTATGGCTACACCTTC.

This sequence joins TRBV7-9 and TRBJ2-5; 10 nucleotides line up with TRBD1. After removal of 5 bases from V and 5 bases from J, the junction contained 11 bases not matched to a gene. The germline CDR1 and CDR2 sequences are SEHNR and FQNEAQ (reference sequence). This CDR3 contains 16 residues. CDR3 amino acids: CASSLLRQGAQETQYF. Written as DNA, the CDR3 is TGTGCCAGCAGCCTACTACGACAGGGGGCCCAGGAGACCCAGTACTTC.

J is TRBJ2-2 and V is TRBV14; 10 bases agree with TRBD2. The CDR3 has 18 residues. Germline CDR1 is SGHDN and CDR2 is FVKESK. V lost 0 bases, J lost 5 bases, and 9 bases stayed unmatched. The CDR3 loop is CASSQEASGRGGTGELFF. The CDR3 region has the DNA TGTGCCAGCAGCCAAGAAGCTAGCGGGAGAGGGGGGACCGGGGAGCTGTTTTTT.

The rearrangement uses TRBV6-5 and TRBJ2-7; TRBD1 agrees at 8 bases. The ends lost 0 bases at V and 7 bases at J; junction bases unmatched: 8. The germline V gene encodes CDR1 MNHEY and CDR2 SVGAGI. CDR3 size: 15 residues. In DNA form, the CDR3 reads TGTGCCAGCAGTTACTCAGAGGACAGGGCTAGAGAGCAGTACTTC. The encoded protein is CASSYSEDRAREQYF.

The chain links TRBV7-3 to TRBJ2-3; 9 nucleotides line up with TRBD1. From germline, CDR1 is SGHTA and CDR2 FQGTGA. The trim removed 5 bases at V and 2 bases at J, leaving 17 bases unmatched. The CDR3 spans 19 residues. Written as DNA, the CDR3 is TGTGCCAGCAGCCTTACCAACAAGGACAGGGGAAGGGACACAGATACGCAGTATTTT. Translation: CASSLTNKDRGRDTDTQYF.

The CDR3 coding sequence is TGTGCCAGCAGCCACTCCCGCAGGGGCCGCTCCTACGAGCAGTACTTC. The encoded protein is CASSHSRRGRSYEQYF. The V call is TRBV7-2, the J call TRBJ2-7; weak D call: TRBD1 (6 bases). The V end lost 5 bases, the J end lost 0 bases, and 17 bases lay between the germline ends. The length of the CDR3 is 16 residues. Per germline, CDR1 SGHTA and CDR2 FQGNSA.

Comment on this clone: The same CDR3 can be traced to other DNA sequences in this sample. The chain has TRBV5-4 and TRBJ1-1; D uncertain. Germline values: CDR1 SGHNT, CDR2 YYREEE (reference sequence). V was pared by 1 base and J by 4 bases, with 17 bases between. The CDR3 length is 16 residues. In DNA form, the CDR3 reads TGTGCCAGCAGCTTGAGAGGTAGTGAGGGAGGCACTGAAGCTTTCTTT. As protein: CASSLRGSEGGTEAFF. Using reference TRBV5-4 and TRBJ1-1 for the parts outside the CDR3, the full variable domain is ETGVTQSPTHLIKTRGQQVTLRCSSQSGHNTVSWYQQALGQGPQFIFQYYREEENGRGNFPPRFSGLQFPNYSSELNVNALELDDSALYLCASSLRGSEGGTEAFFGQGTRLTVV.

The V call is TRBV6-5, the J call TRBJ1-1, with TRBD1 identical over 8 bases. Germline values: CDR1 MNHEY, CDR2 SVGAGI. The CDR3 sequence is 15 residues long. J was trimmed by 4 bases and V by 6 bases; bases with no gene match: 10. The CDR3: CASSRNTGGSTEAFF. The CDR3 nucleotides are TGTGCCAGCAGCCGCAACACAGGGGGGAGCACTGAAGCTTTCTTT.

The chain joins TRBV5-1 to TRBJ1-4; 8 bases agree with TRBD1. Per germline, CDR1 SGHRS and CDR2 YFSETQ. This CDR3 is built from 15 residues. The V segment lost 6 bases and the J segment 5 bases; nucleotides outside the gene matches: 9. This CDR3 is CASTQGQGRNEKLFF. CDR3 nucleotides: TGCGCCAGCACACAAGGACAGGGACGGAATGAAAAACTGTTTTTT.

In nucleotides, the CDR3 is TGTGCCAGCAGCTCGGGACTAGCGGGGGGGAATGAGCAGTTCTTC. Its translation is CASSSGLAGGNEQFF. The rearrangement links TRBV7-3 to TRBJ2-1; 16 bases line up with TRBD2. The CDR3 is 15 residues long. The germline CDR1 and CDR2 sequences are SGHTA and FQGTGA. The J segment lost 7 bases and the V segment lost 4 bases, leaving 1 base of the junction unmatched.

This rearrangement joins TRBV6-6 to TRBJ2-7, with a weak D call TRBD2 (6 bases). The V gene lost 4 bases and the J gene lost 7 bases, with 14 bases spanning the gap. This CDR3 is built from 13 residues. The germline V gene encodes CDR1 MNHNY and CDR2 SVGAGI (reference sequence). CDR3 sequence: CASSFIRGAEQYF. For the CDR3, the DNA is TGTGCCAGCAGTTTTATCCGCGGGGCGGAGCAGTACTTC.

The chain employs TRBV21-1 and TRBJ2-6; TRBD1 was called by the table and not checked on the DNA. TRBV21-1 is a recognized pseudogene. This CDR3 is 19 amino acids long. CDR3 in amino acids: CASSKGPGGTSSGANVLTF. The CDR3 nucleotides are TGTGCCAGCAGCAAAGGTCCAGGGGGCACTAGCTCTGGGGCCAACGTCCTGACTTTC.

This clone was detected once. The chain uses TRBV6-1 and TRBJ2-7, with D unclear. There are 14 residues in the CDR3. V was shortened by 4 bases and J by 3 bases, with 13 bases between the two germline ends. Per the germline V gene, CDR1 is MNHNS and CDR2 is SASEGT. CDR3 coding DNA: TGTGCCAGCAGTGCCCTGACACAAATCTACGAGCAGTACTTC. Its protein is CASSALTQIYEQYF.

The rearrangement joins TRBV4-3 to TRBJ1-2, with 9 bases matching TRBD1. CDR1 LGHNA and CDR2 YSLEER come from the germline V gene. J lost 3 bases, V lost 6 bases, and 11 bases had no gene match. CDR3 length equals 16 residues. The CDR3 spells CASRSLGTGTYYGYTF. Here the CDR3 DNA reads TGCGCCAGCAGATCGCTCGGGACAGGGACATACTATGGCTACACCTTC.

The CDR3 is CASSRSYPGQGNTGELFF. CDR3 nucleotides: TGTGCCAGCAGTCGGAGCTATCCGGGACAGGGGAACACCGGGGAGCTGTTTTTT. The genes are TRBV9 and TRBJ2-2; 9 bases align to TRBD1. In germline, CDR1 is SGDLS, CDR2 YYNGEE. With 5 bases clipped from V and 1 base from J, the junction kept 12 bases outside the gene matches. CDR3 length: 18 amino acids.

The V call is TRBV4-1, the J call TRBJ2-5; tentatively, D is TRBD2 (6 bases). Trimming stripped 0 bases from V and 4 bases from J, with 18 bases between. From germline, CDR1 is MGHRA and CDR2 YSYEKL. CDR3 length: 17 residues. The CDR3 region has the DNA TGCGCCAGCAGCCAAGATCGCTCGGGAGCGGACGGAGAGACCCAGTACTTC. This translates into CASSQDRSGADGETQYF.

This clone was seen more than once but under ten times. This sequence joins TRBV5-5 and TRBJ1-5; perhaps TRBD1 as D (5 bases). From germline, CDR1 is SGHKS and CDR2 YYEKEE (reference sequence). V lost 0 bases and J 4 bases, leaving 8 bases between the germline ends. This CDR3 spans 14 amino acids. The CDR3 spells CASSLDHRNQPQHF. The CDR3 DNA is TGTGCCAGCAGCTTGGATCACAGGAATCAGCCCCAGCATTTT.

The genes are TRBV25-1 and TRBJ2-7; weak D call: TRBD2 (5 bases). Trimming stripped 4 bases from V and 0 bases from J, with 13 bases between. Per germline, CDR1 MGHDK and CDR2 SYGVNS. The CDR3 runs 15 residues. For the CDR3, the DNA is TGTGCCAGCAGTGCCCGAGCGGAAAGCTCCTACGAGCAGTACTTC. Amino acid sequence: CASSARAESSYEQYF.